This is a list of T cell receptor beta chains from one sample in a study of tumor-infiltrating lymphocytes in oesophageal squamous cell carcinoma. TCRdb used MiXCR to reprocess the PCR reads, holding one entry per CDR3 protein. The profile covers around 22,000 distinct CDR3 sequences, with 30% to 35% appearing a single time and approximately 19% taken by the ten largest. Sequencing was performed on esophageal tumor tissue. The receptors originated from a female donor with esophageal squamous cell carcinoma. The CDR3 runs from the conserved cysteine through the conserved F or W. Each record gives: clone size, D gene, V gene, J gene, CDR3 protein, CDR3 DNA. A D gene is named only where the DNA matches it firmly. The size field is filled for only some rows; it gives once, few, many or a size class.

size: many; D: NA; V: TRBV28; J: TRBJ2-5; CDR3: CASSFGHIETQYF; DNA: TGTGCCAGCAGTTTCGGACACATAGAGACCCAGTACTTC
size: NA; D: TRBD1; V: TRBV10-2; J: TRBJ1-5; CDR3: CASRAEGARNQPQHF; DNA: TGCGCCAGCCGAGCCGAGGGGGCACGAAATCAGCCCCAGCATTTT
size: NA; D: NA; V: TRBV10-3; J: TRBJ1-2; CDR3: CATSNEGNYGYTF; DNA: TGTGCCACATCAAACGAAGGTAACTATGGCTACACCTTC
size: NA; D: TRBD2; V: TRBV12-3/TRBV12-4; J: TRBJ2-1; CDR3: CASIGRGLAGRNTTHNEQFF; DNA: TGTGCCAGCATCGGCAGGGGACTAGCGGGCAGGAATACCACCCACAATGAGCAGTTCTTC
size: few; D: TRBD2; V: TRBV3-1; J: TRBJ2-1; CDR3: CASSPGLAGTEQFF; DNA: TGTGCCAGCAGTCCCGGACTAGCGGGAACTGAGCAGTTCTTC
size: many; D: TRBD1; V: TRBV28; J: TRBJ2-7; CDR3: CASSLWDRAYEQYF; DNA: TGTGCCAGCAGTCTATGGGACAGAGCCTACGAGCAGTACTTC
size: NA; D: NA; V: TRBV11-1; J: TRBJ1-4; CDR3: CASSFDGTEKLFF; DNA: TGTGCCAGCAGCTTTGATGGGACTGAAAAACTGTTTTTT
size: NA; D: NA; V: TRBV5-1; J: TRBJ1-4; CDR3: CASSLTGGFSTNEKLFF; DNA: TGCGCCAGCAGCTTGACGGGGGGGTTTTCAACTAATGAAAAACTGTTTTTT
size: many; D: NA; V: TRBV7-8; J: TRBJ2-6; CDR3: CASPRDRGGSLWLHLRF; DNA: NA
size: NA; D: NA; V: TRBV9; J: TRBJ2-5; CDR3: CASSVAGAVQETQYF; DNA: TGTGCCAGCAGCGTAGCTGGGGCAGTCCAAGAGACCCAGTACTTC
size: NA; D: NA; V: TRBV6-5; J: TRBJ2-7; CDR3: CASSVLGGRDEQYF; DNA: TGTGCCAGCAGTGTTTTGGGGGGAAGGGACGAGCAGTACTTC
size: many; D: NA; V: TRBV6-1; J: TRBJ1-1; CDR3: CASSGREGGYRNTEAFF; DNA: TGTGCCAGCAGTGGCCGGGAGGGGGGTTACAGGAACACTGAAGCTTTCTTT
size: NA; D: NA; V: TRBV7-3; J: TRBJ2-3; CDR3: CAIPLRGPSTDTQYF; DNA: TGTGCCATCCCCCTGAGGGGACCAAGCACAGATACGCAGTATTTT
size: many; D: TRBD1; V: TRBV28; J: TRBJ1-2; CDR3: CASSSTPGTVLGYTF; DNA: TGTGCCAGCAGTTCGACCCCCGGGACAGTATTAGGCTACACCTTC
size: NA; D: NA; V: TRBV12-3/TRBV12-4; J: TRBJ2-3; CDR3: CASRQTRGADTQYF; DNA: TGTGCCAGCAGGCAGACTAGGGGAGCAGATACGCAGTATTTT
size: once; D: TRBD2; V: TRBV6-2/TRBV6-3; J: TRBJ2-3; CDR3: CASSSRRTSGWAFRELYF; DNA: TGTGCCAGCAGTTCGCGAAGGACTAGCGGGTGGGCCTTCCGGGAGCTGTATTTT
size: NA; D: TRBD2; V: TRBV7-2; J: TRBJ2-5; CDR3: CASSPDPSGNQGETQYF; DNA: TGTGCCAGCAGCCCCGACCCTAGCGGTAATCAGGGAGAGACCCAGTACTTC
size: few; D: NA; V: TRBV2; J: TRBJ2-1; CDR3: CASNREQRNEQFF; DNA: TGTGCCAGCAACCGGGAACAGCGCAATGAGCAGTTCTTC
size: many; D: NA; V: TRBV7-2; J: TRBJ2-3; CDR3: CASSLASSQTDTQYF; DNA: TGTGCCAGCAGCTTAGCATCCAGTCAGACAGATACGCAGTATTTT
size: many; D: TRBD1; V: TRBV28; J: TRBJ1-2; CDR3: CASSPTPRTGGFSGGYTF; DNA: TGTGCCAGCAGCCCTACTCCGAGGACAGGGGGCTTTTCAGGCGGCTACACCTTC
size: many; D: TRBD2; V: TRBV7-2; J: TRBJ2-5; CDR3: CASSSSGTSGPGAQYF; DNA: TGTGCCAGCAGCTCCTCCGGGACTAGCGGTCCTGGGGCCCAGTACTTC
size: NA; D: NA; V: TRBV11-2; J: TRBJ2-3; CDR3: CASSLPTGKDTDTQYF; DNA: TGTGCCAGCAGCTTACCCACAGGGAAGGACACAGATACGCAGTATTTT
size: many; D: NA; V: TRBV11-3; J: TRBJ2-3; CDR3: CASSIRHTDTQYF; DNA: TGTGCCAGCAGCATTCGACACACAGATACGCAGTATTTT
size: medium-sized; D: NA; V: TRBV11-2; J: TRBJ1-2; CDR3: CASSSDRLNYGYTF; DNA: TGTGCCAGCAGCTCGGACAGACTTAACTATGGCTACACCTTC
size: few; D: TRBD2; V: TRBV11-3; J: TRBJ2-7; CDR3: CASSLRLPLAGGGEQYF; DNA: TGTGCCAGCAGCTTAAGGTTGCCGCTAGCGGGGGGGGGGGAGCAGTACTTC
size: NA; D: TRBD2; V: TRBV7-3; J: TRBJ2-3; CDR3: CASSLSSGSTDTQYF; DNA: TGTGCCAGCAGCTTATCTAGCGGTAGCACAGATACGCAGTATTTT
size: NA; D: TRBD1; V: TRBV12-3/TRBV12-4; J: TRBJ2-6; CDR3: CASSMGTGPLTF; DNA: TGTGCCAGCAGCATGGGGACAGGGCCCCTGACTTTC
size: NA; D: TRBD1; V: TRBV2; J: TRBJ1-5; CDR3: CASSGQGAVGQPQHF; DNA: TGTGCCAGCAGCGGACAGGGGGCGGTTGGTCAGCCCCAGCATTTT
size: NA; D: NA; V: TRBV10-3; J: TRBJ2-7; CDR3: CAISASGTLYYEQYF; DNA: TGTGCCATCAGTGCCTCCGGGACTCTTTACTACGAGCAGTACTTC
size: NA; D: TRBD2; V: TRBV7-2; J: TRBJ2-5; CDR3: CASSLGREGRGETQYF; DNA: TGTGCCAGCAGCTTAGGGCGGGAGGGCCGAGGAGAGACCCAGTACTTC
size: medium-sized; D: TRBD1; V: TRBV7-3; J: TRBJ2-1; CDR3: CASRRGQGVGEQFF; DNA: TGTGCCAGCAGACGGGGACAGGGGGTCGGTGAGCAGTTCTTC
size: NA; D: NA; V: TRBV6-1; J: TRBJ2-7; CDR3: CASSEQGGPYEQYF; DNA: TGTGCCAGCAGTGAACAGGGGGGACCCTACGAGCAGTACTTC
size: NA; D: NA; V: TRBV7-6; J: TRBJ2-5; CDR3: CASSSAGADQETQYF; DNA: TGTGCCAGCAGTTCAGCGGGCGCAGACCAAGAGACCCAGTACTTC
size: few; D: NA; V: TRBV12-3/TRBV12-4; J: TRBJ1-5; CDR3: CASSLGEGPQHF; DNA: TGTGCCAGCAGCCTGGGAGAAGGTCCCCAGCATTTT
size: many; D: NA; V: TRBV5-6; J: TRBJ1-4; CDR3: CASSLGQGNEKLFF; DNA: TGTGCCAGCAGCTTGGGTCAGGGTAATGAAAAACTGTTTTTT
size: many; D: NA; V: TRBV7-8; J: TRBJ2-5; CDR3: CASSLNRVPVSYNEQYF; DNA: TGTGCCAGCAGCTTAAACAGGGTCCCGGTGTCCTACAATGAGCAGTACTTC
size: few; D: NA; V: TRBV7-2; J: TRBJ2-1; CDR3: CASSLHTGTNEQFF; DNA: TGTGCCAGCAGCTTACATACCGGGACAAATGAGCAGTTCTTC
size: few; D: TRBD2; V: TRBV11-2; J: TRBJ2-1; CDR3: CASSLVAGVSYNEQFF; DNA: TGTGCCAGCAGCTTAGTTGCGGGAGTTTCCTACAATGAGCAGTTCTTC
size: NA; D: NA; V: TRBV6-2/TRBV6-3; J: TRBJ2-7; CDR3: CASSYEPSGGISSYNEQYF; DNA: TGTGCCAGCAGTTATGAACCCTCCGGCGGGATAAGCTCCTACAATGAGCAGTACTTC
size: NA; D: NA; V: TRBV6-5; J: TRBJ2-1; CDR3: CASSYPGRSYNEQFF; DNA: TGTGCCAGCAGTTACCCGGGACGCTCCTACAATGAGCAGTTCTTC
size: medium-sized; D: TRBD1; V: TRBV7-9; J: TRBJ2-3; CDR3: CASSLGGQGRRTDTQYF; DNA: TGTGCCAGCAGCTTAGGGGGACAGGGGAGGAGGACAGATACGCAGTATTTT
size: NA; D: TRBD1; V: TRBV7-9; J: TRBJ2-6; CDR3: CVSSGEWDRVSGANVLTF; DNA: TGTGTCAGCAGCGGAGAATGGGACAGGGTCTCTGGGGCTAACGTCCTGACTTTC
size: NA; D: NA; V: TRBV7-2; J: TRBJ2-7; CDR3: CASSPRPGLYEQYF; DNA: TGTGCCAGCAGCCCAAGGCCGGGGCTCTACGAGCAGTACTTC
size: once; D: TRBD2; V: TRBV6-5; J: TRBJ2-6; CDR3: CATPAGTGERSANVLTF; DNA: TGCGCCACCCCAGCGGGGACGGGTGAAAGATCGGCCAACGTCCTGACTTTC
size: medium-sized; D: TRBD1; V: TRBV7-2; J: TRBJ2-5; CDR3: CASSQDRGLSETQYF; DNA: TGTGCCAGCAGCCAGGACAGGGGGCTTTCGGAGACCCAGTACTTC